The rows below give T cell receptor beta chains drawn from one sample of a study of CD4 T cells in relation to SARS-CoV-2 and coronaviruses. For these receptors, no antigen is known. Libraries were prepared by immunoSEQ multiplex PCR; TCRdb keeps only in-frame clonotypes and omits some of them. The sample records about 26,000 clones, about 77% being singletons. Sequenced input: CD4+ T cells from PBMCs, cultured in vitro. Every receptor here comes from a human donor in good health. Each CDR3 is given with its conserved first and last residue. A D gene is named only where the DNA matches it firmly. Clone size is stated in some rows and not others, as once, few, many or a class when expanded.

size	V	D	J	CDR3	DNA
-	TRBV2	TRBD2	TRBJ2-1	CASSGPGLAGVTYNEQFF	TGTGCCAGCAGCGGCCCGGGACTAGCGGGGGTGACCTACAATGAGCAGTTCTTC
-	TRBV10-3	-	TRBJ2-3	CAISGRGEGDTQYF	TGTGCCATAAGTGGGCGGGGAGAAGGAGATACGCAGTATTTT
-	TRBV19	-	TRBJ2-4	CASKNILAKNIQYF	TGTGCCAGTAAAAACATACTAGCCAAAAACATTCAGTACTTC
-	TRBV12-3/TRBV12-4	-	TRBJ1-1	CASRRTGRTEAFF	TGTGCCAGCAGGCGTACAGGGCGGACTGAAGCTTTCTTT
-	TRBV5-1	-	TRBJ2-5	CASSSSQETQYF	TGCGCCAGCAGTTCGAGCCAAGAGACCCAGTACTTC
-	TRBV7-3	TRBD2	TRBJ2-1	CASSIPAGGGVNEQFF	TGTGCCAGCAGCATCCCAGCGGGAGGGGGGGTCAATGAGCAGTTCTTC
few	TRBV18	-	TRBJ1-5	CASSPTATGGEQPQHF	TGTGCCAGCTCACCAACGGCAACGGGAGGGGAACAGCCCCAGCATTTT
-	TRBV7-2	-	TRBJ2-3	CASSPPGPGFYF	TGTGCCAGCAGCCCACCAGGGCCGGGTTTCTATTTT
few	TRBV12-3/TRBV12-4	-	TRBJ1-2	CASSNNRAYGYTF	TGTGCCAGCAGTAACAACAGGGCCTATGGCTACACCTTC
-	TRBV7-2	TRBD2	TRBJ2-3	CASSLGASGGTDTQYF	TGTGCCAGCAGCTTAGGGGCTAGCGGGGGCACAGATACGCAGTATTTT
-	TRBV6-2/TRBV6-3	TRBD1	TRBJ1-5	CASSYSGDRGIQPQHF	TGTGCCAGCAGTTACTCGGGCGACAGGGGGATTCAGCCCCAGCATTTT